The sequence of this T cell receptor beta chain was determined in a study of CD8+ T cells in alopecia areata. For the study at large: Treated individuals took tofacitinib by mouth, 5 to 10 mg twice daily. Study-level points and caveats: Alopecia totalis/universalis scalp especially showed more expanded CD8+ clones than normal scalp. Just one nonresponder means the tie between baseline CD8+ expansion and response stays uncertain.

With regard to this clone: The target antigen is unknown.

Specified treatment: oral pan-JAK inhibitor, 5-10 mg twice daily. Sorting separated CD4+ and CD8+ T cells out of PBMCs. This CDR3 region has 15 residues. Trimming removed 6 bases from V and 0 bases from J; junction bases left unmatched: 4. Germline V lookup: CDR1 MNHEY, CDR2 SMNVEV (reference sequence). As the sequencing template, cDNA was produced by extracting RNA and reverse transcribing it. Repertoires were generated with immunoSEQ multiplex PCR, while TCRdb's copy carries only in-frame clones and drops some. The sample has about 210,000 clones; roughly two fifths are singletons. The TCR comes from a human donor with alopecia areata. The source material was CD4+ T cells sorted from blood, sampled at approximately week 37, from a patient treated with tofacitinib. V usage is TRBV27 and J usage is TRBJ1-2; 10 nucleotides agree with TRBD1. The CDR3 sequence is CASRDRGSPNYGYTF. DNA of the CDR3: TGTGCCAGCAGGGACAGGGGGTCCCCTAACTATGGCTACACCTTC.